Listed here are 17 T cell receptor beta chains from one sample, sequenced in a study of blood T cell repertoires in COVID-19. Data came from immunoSEQ multiplex PCR; TCRdb stores just in-frame clones and leaves some out. Among about 300,000 clones, 85% were seen once, and the ten largest hold 2.5%. Specimen: PBMCs or T cells enriched from blood (not recorded which). Every receptor here comes from a woman aged 45-65 years who had recovered from COVID-19.

Of note for this clone: Other nucleotide sequences in the sample specify the same CDR3. The rearrangement uses TRBV9 and TRBJ1-2; TRBD1 matches 7 bases. Germline CDR1 SGDLS, CDR2 YYNGEE. V dropped 4 bases and J dropped 4; count of bases not matched to a gene: 4. The CDR3 runs to 13 residues. CDR3 DNA: TGTGCCAGCAGCCCCAGGGGGAGCTATGGCTACACCTTC. It is translated as CASSPRGSYGYTF. The full variable domain, in which reference TRBV9 and TRBJ1-2 provide the parts outside the CDR3, is DSGVTQTPKHLITATGQRVTLRCSPRSGDLSVYWYQQSLDQGLQFLIQYYNGEERAKGNILERFSAQQFPDLHSELNLSSLELGDSALYFCASSPRGSYGYTFGSGTRLTVV.

The CDR3: CASSYTSGGISEQFF. DNA for the CDR3: TGTGCCAGCAGTTACACTAGCGGGGGGATATCTGAGCAGTTCTTC. The genes are TRBV6-5 and TRBJ2-1; the match to TRBD2 covers 12 bases. The CDR3 consists of 15 residues. CDR1 and CDR2 from the germline V gene are MNHEY and SVGAGI. Trimming at V came to 2 bases and at J to 9 bases, leaving 5 bases not matched to a gene.

This chain links TRBV11-2 with TRBJ1-2; D is ambiguous. This CDR3 is 15 amino acids long. Germline assignment: CDR1 SGHAT and CDR2 FQNNGV. V shed 0 bases and J shed 0 bases, with 8 bases lying between them. The CDR3 loop is CASSLDLNANYGYTF. The CDR3 DNA reads TGTGCCAGCAGCTTAGATCTAAATGCTAACTATGGCTACACCTTC.

The rearrangement links TRBV3-1 (or the pseudogene TRBV3-2) to TRBJ1-4; D gene unclear. The CDR3 extends over 15 amino acids. The germline gives CDR1 LGHDT, CDR2 YNNKEL (reference sequence). Trimming left V 1 base short and J 5 bases short, with 11 bases between. As DNA, the CDR3 is TGTGCCAGCAGCCAAGGTCGAGGGTCAAATGAAAAACTGTTTTTT. It encodes CASSQGRGSNEKLFF.

Only one count was recorded for this clone. The sample carries other DNA sequences with the same CDR3. V is TRBV29-1 and J is TRBJ2-2, with D hard to call. Deletions cut 6 bases from V and 6 bases from J, with 5 bases between. Germline assignment: CDR1 SQVTM and CDR2 ANQGSEA. This CDR3 is built from 10 residues. This CDR3 is CSVLSGELFF. The CDR3 nucleotides read TGCAGCGTCCTCTCCGGGGAGCTGTTTTTT.

This clone was recorded a few times. The chain joins TRBV29-1 to TRBJ1-1, with 11 positions matching TRBD1. CDR1 is SQVTM and CDR2 is ANQGSEA in the germline V gene. V was pared by 6 bases and J by 4 bases, with 7 bases of the junction left unmatched. CDR3 size: 14 residues. CDR3 bases: TGCAGCGTATGGACAGGGGGCCGGGTCACTGAAGCTTTCTTT. Translation gives CSVWTGGRVTEAFF. Combining the CDR3 with reference TRBV29-1 and TRBJ1-1 gives the whole variable domain SAVISQKPSRDICQRGTSLTIQCQVDSQVTMMFWYRQQPGQSLTLIATANQGSEATYESGFVIDKFPISRPNLTFSTLTVSNMSPEDSSIYLCSVWTGGRVTEAFFGQGTRLTVV.

The chain couples TRBV2 to TRBJ1-6; TRBD1 might be the D (6 bases). Germline lookup yields CDR1 SNHLY and CDR2 FYNNEI. The germline V and J ends were trimmed by 6 bases and 0 bases, with 9 bases remaining between them. The CDR3 is made up of 15 amino acids. CDR3 protein: CASSRTDSYNSPLHF. CDR3 nucleotides: TGTGCCAGCAGCAGGACAGACTCCTATAATTCACCCCTCCACTTT.

The chain uses TRBV19 and TRBJ1-1; no clear D. With 3 bases removed from V and 7 bases from J, the gap between germline ends came to 24 bases. This CDR3 is built from 17 residues. Germline CDR1 reads LNHDA; CDR2 reads SQIVND (reference sequence). The CDR3 nucleotides are TGTGCCAGTAGTATTTGGGGAAACCCGGGAAACCAGGATGAAGCTTTCTTT. It translates to CASSIWGNPGNQDEAFF.

The gene calls are TRBV11-2 and TRBJ1-1, with no clear D. Germline CDR1 reads SGHAT; CDR2 reads FQNNGV. The CDR3 is 14 residues long. V was shortened by 2 bases and J by 0 bases, with 7 bases between the two germline ends. CDR3 in DNA: TGTGCCAGCAGCTTAAACTCCTTGAACACTGAAGCTTTCTTT. This codes for CASSLNSLNTEAFF.

For the CDR3, the DNA is TGTGCCAGCGGACAGGGGGAGGAAGAAAAACTGTTTTTT. It yields the protein CASGQGEEEKLFF. This chain links TRBV4-2 with TRBJ1-4; 10 positions agree with TRBD1. This CDR3 comprises 13 residues. The germline gives CDR1 LGHNA, CDR2 YNFKEQ. V was pared by 8 bases and J by 8 bases, with 5 bases of the junction left unmatched.

The rearrangement links TRBV6-5 to TRBJ1-6; D may be TRBD1 (5 bases). In germline, CDR1 is MNHEY, CDR2 SVGAGI. Trimming pared 5 bases from V and 11 bases from J, leaving 10 bases between. The CDR3 covers 12 residues. CDR3: CASSPGGAPLHF. CDR3 DNA sequence: TGTGCCAGCAGTCCTGGGGGGGCACCCCTCCACTTT.

V is TRBV18 and J is TRBJ2-5; D unresolved. This CDR3 spans 13 amino acids. Deletions cut 0 bases from V and 5 bases from J, with 7 bases between. CDR1 is KGHSH, CDR2 LQKENI, per germline. The CDR3 protein is CASSPPNRETQYF. The CDR3 DNA follows: TGTGCCAGCTCACCACCGAACCGGGAGACCCAGTACTTC. Full variable domain (outside the CDR3, taken from reference TRBV18 and TRBJ2-5): NAGVMQNPRHLVRRRGQEARLRCSPMKGHSHVYWYRQLPEEGLKFMVYLQKENIIDESGMPKERFSAEFPKEGPSILRIQQVVRGDSAAYFCASSPPNRETQYFGPGTRLLVL.

This chain's CDR3 is CASGRQGASYTF. The CDR3 nucleotides are TGTGCCAGCGGAAGGCAGGGGGCGAGCTACACCTTC. The chain carries TRBV28 and TRBJ1-2; TRBD1 aligns across 8 bases. The CDR3 length is 12 residues. The V gene's germline CDR1 is MDHEN and CDR2 SYDVKM. Germline trimming cut 8 bases from V and 9 bases from J; bases unmatched to any gene: 8.

This chain uses TRBV12-5 with TRBJ2-7, with no clear D. The CDR3 is made up of 13 amino acids. Per the germline V gene, CDR1 is LGHNT and CDR2 is FRNRAP. The V end was cut by 6 bases, the J end by 0 bases, with 9 bases between. The CDR3 coding sequence is TGTGCTAGTGGGACGGAGATCTCCTACGAGCAGTACTTC. Protein: CASGTEISYEQYF.

The chain combines TRBV4-3 with TRBJ2-1; the match to TRBD1 covers 11 bases. Germline lookup yields CDR1 LGHNA and CDR2 YSLEER. V trimming: 1 base; J trimming: 6 bases; junction bases outside the gene matches: 8. CDR3 length equals 17 residues. The CDR3 bases are TGCGCCAGCAGCCAAGTAGTGGGACAGGGGGATACCAATGAGCAGTTCTTC. Protein product: CASSQVVGQGDTNEQFF.

The chain employs TRBV7-2 and TRBJ1-2; D is perhaps TRBD1 (5 bases). This CDR3 has 13 residues. Trimming pared 5 bases from V and 8 bases from J, leaving 15 bases between. Germline lookup yields CDR1 SGHTA and CDR2 FQGNSA. The chain's CDR3 is CASSTAQGEGYTF. CDR3 nucleotides: TGTGCCAGCAGCACTGCCCAGGGCGAAGGCTACACCTTC.

The DNA of the CDR3 is TGCGCCAGCAGCCCAGACAGCTGCAATCAGCCCCAGCATTTT. Its protein is CASSPDSCNQPQHF. The chain couples TRBV5-1 to TRBJ1-5, with D possibly matching TRBD1 (5 bases). CDR1 SGHRS and CDR2 YFSETQ come from the germline V gene. Trimming pared 4 bases from V and 2 bases from J, leaving 10 bases between. The CDR3 has 14 amino acids.